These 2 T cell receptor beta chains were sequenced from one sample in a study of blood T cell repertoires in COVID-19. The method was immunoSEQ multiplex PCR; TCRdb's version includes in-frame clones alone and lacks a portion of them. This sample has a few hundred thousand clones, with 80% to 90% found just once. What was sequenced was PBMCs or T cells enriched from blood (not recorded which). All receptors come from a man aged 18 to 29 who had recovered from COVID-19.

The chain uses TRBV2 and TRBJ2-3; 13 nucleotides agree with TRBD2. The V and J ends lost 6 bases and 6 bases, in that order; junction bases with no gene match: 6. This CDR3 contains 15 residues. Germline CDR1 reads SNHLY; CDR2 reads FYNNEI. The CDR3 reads CASRVGLAGEDTQYF. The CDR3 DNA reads TGTGCCAGCAGAGTCGGACTAGCGGGGGAGGATACGCAGTATTTT. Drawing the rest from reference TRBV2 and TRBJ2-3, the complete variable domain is EPEVTQTPSHQVTQMGQEVILRCVPISNHLYFYWYRQILGQKVEFLVSFYNNEISEKSEIFDDQFSVERPDGSNFTLKIRSTKLEDSAMYFCASRVGLAGEDTQYFGPGTRLTVL.

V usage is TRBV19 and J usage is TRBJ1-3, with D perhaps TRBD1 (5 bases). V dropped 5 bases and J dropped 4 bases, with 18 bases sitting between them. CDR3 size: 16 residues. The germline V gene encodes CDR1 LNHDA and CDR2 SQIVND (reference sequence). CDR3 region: CASSQMRRGVGNTIYF. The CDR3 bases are TGTGCCAGTAGTCAAATGCGACGGGGGGTCGGAAACACCATATATTTT.